These 29 T cell receptor beta chains were sequenced from one sample in a study of blood T cell repertoires in COVID-19. The data were produced by immunoSEQ multiplex PCR, yet TCRdb's version contains in-frame clones alone and is incomplete. The sample yields just over 150,000 clones, around 80% seen once. Material: peripheral blood. The receptors shown here come from a woman over 75 with acute or convalescent COVID-19.

This clone was observed once. J is TRBJ2-1 and V is TRBV19, with 9 bases that match TRBD2. The V and J ends lost 2 bases and 5 bases, in that order; junction bases with no gene match: 7. Germline V lookup: CDR1 LNHDA, CDR2 SQIVND (reference sequence). The CDR3 covers 16 residues. The CDR3 reads CASSIFSGSRNNEQFF. CDR3 bases: TGTGCCAGTAGTATATTTAGCGGGAGCAGGAACAATGAGCAGTTCTTC.

This clone appeared a few times. The CDR3 here is CASSLWASYEQYF. The CDR3 DNA reads TGTGCCAGCAGTTTATGGGCGTCCTACGAGCAGTACTTC. The chain carries TRBV12-3 or TRBV12-4 and TRBJ2-7, with unresolved D. Trimming removed 2 bases from V and 1 base from J, with 6 bases in between. CDR3 size: 13 residues.

The table lists this clone with a count of one. The chain has TRBV11-2 and TRBJ2-3; a possible D gene is TRBD1 (6 bases). The germline V gene has CDR1 SGHAT and CDR2 FQNNGV. CDR3 length equals 15 residues. The germline V and J ends were trimmed by 5 bases and 3 bases, with 15 bases remaining between them. DNA of the CDR3: TGTGCCAGCAGCGACCGGGCTAGGGGGACAGATACGCAGTATTTT. Residues: CASSDRARGTDTQYF.

The chain links TRBV27 to TRBJ2-4; TRBD1 agrees at 8 bases. CDR1 and CDR2 from the germline V gene are MNHEY and SMNVEV (reference sequence). The CDR3 is 14 residues long. With V trimmed by 4 bases and J by 8 bases, 7 bases remained unmatched. CDR3 sequence reads: CASSSVDRAHIQYF. CDR3 nucleotide sequence: TGTGCCAGCAGTTCAGTGGACAGGGCCCACATTCAGTACTTC.

This clone showed up many times. The chain joins TRBV24-1 to TRBJ2-1, with 8 bases aligning to TRBD1. The germline V gene has CDR1 KGHDR and CDR2 SFDVKD. The CDR3 totals 11 residues. The CDR3 protein is CGQGRWGEQFF. As DNA, the CDR3 is TGTGGACAGGGGCGTTGGGGTGAGCAGTTCTTC.

The V and J genes are TRBV6-2 or TRBV6-3 and TRBJ2-2; 8 bases match TRBD2. Germline CDR1 MNHEY, CDR2 SVGEGT. After removal of 6 bases from V and 2 bases from J, the junction contained 17 bases not matched to a gene. CDR3 length: 19 residues. CDR3 region: CASSRVGRGSGGNTGELFF. In DNA, the CDR3 is TGTGCCAGCAGCCGCGTGGGGCGCGGGAGCGGGGGAAACACCGGGGAGCTGTTTTTT.

The genes are TRBV11-2 and TRBJ2-1; 10 bases are shared with TRBD2. The CDR3 covers 17 residues. J lost 0 bases, V lost 0 bases, and 2 bases had no gene match. Looked up from germline, CDR1 is SGHAT and CDR2 is FQNNGV. CDR3 in amino acids: CASSLDPSGSSYNEQFF. The CDR3 DNA reads as TGTGCCAGCAGCTTAGATCCTAGCGGGAGCTCCTACAATGAGCAGTTCTTC. Together with reference TRBV11-2 and TRBJ2-1, the CDR3 gives the full variable domain: EAGVAQSPRYKIIEKRQSVAFWCNPISGHATLYWYQQILGQGPKLLIQFQNNGVVDDSQLPKDRFSAERLKGVDSTLKIQPAKLEDSAVYLCASSLDPSGSSYNEQFFGPGTRLTVL.

J is TRBJ2-1 and V is TRBV19; maybe TRBD2 (6 bases). The V end lost 5 bases, the J end lost 6 bases, and 17 bases lay between the germline ends. CDR3 length equals 15 residues. The germline CDR1 and CDR2 sequences are LNHDA and SQIVND (reference sequence). The CDR3 sequence is CASSFAGGRPNEQFF. CDR3 bases: TGTGCCAGTAGTTTTGCTGGGGGGAGGCCCAATGAGCAGTTCTTC.

The chain employs TRBV19 and TRBJ1-2, with 8 nucleotides matching TRBD1. Germline V gene lookup returns CDR1 LNHDA and CDR2 SQIVND (reference sequence). V lost 7 bases to trimming and J lost 5 bases; unmatched junction nucleotides: 6. The CDR3 contains 13 residues. The CDR3 reads CASTDRGRYGYTF. The CDR3 DNA is TGTGCCAGTACCGACAGGGGTCGTTATGGCTACACCTTC.

The chain is built from TRBV5-1 and TRBJ1-1, with a possible D match to TRBD1 (6 bases). Looked up from germline, CDR1 is SGHRS and CDR2 is YFSETQ. This CDR3 contains 15 residues. Trimming left V 3 bases short and J 1 base short, with 13 bases between. The CDR3 coding sequence is TGCGCCAGCAGCTGGGGGCTTCCGACGAACACTGAAGCTTTCTTT. Its protein product is CASSWGLPTNTEAFF.

V is TRBV5-1 and J is TRBJ2-1; weak D call: TRBD2 (6 bases). The germline CDR1 and CDR2 sequences are SGHRS and YFSETQ. Deletions cut 4 bases from V and 10 bases from J, with 15 bases between. This CDR3 contains 13 residues. The CDR3 nucleotides are TGCGCCAGCAGCATTAATAGCGGAGGGGAGCAGTTCTTC. Translated: CASSINSGGEQFF.

This sequence joins TRBV11-2 and TRBJ1-4, with a tentative D call TRBD1 (6 bases). V was clipped by 1 base and J by 4 bases, with 10 bases between them. This CDR3 spans 15 amino acids. Germline values: CDR1 SGHAT, CDR2 FQNNGV. The CDR3 loop is CASSLGIGGNEKLFF. The CDR3 coding sequence is TGTGCCAGCAGCTTAGGGATAGGGGGTAATGAAAAACTGTTTTTT.

This chain joins TRBV5-1 and TRBJ2-1; possibly TRBD2 for D (6 bases). Looked up from germline, CDR1 is SGHRS and CDR2 is YFSETQ. V shed 0 bases and J shed 6 bases, with 10 bases lying between them. The CDR3 covers 14 residues. CDR3 bases: TGCGCCAGCAGCTTGGACTCGACTAGCAATGAGCAGTTCTTC. Protein: CASSLDSTSNEQFF.

This clone was counted between two and nine times. The chain combines TRBV6-4 with TRBJ1-5; 7 bases are a match to TRBD1. Germline CDR1 reads MRHNA; CDR2 reads SNTAGT. The CDR3 length is 15 residues. Losses at the gene ends were 3 bases for V and 4 bases for J; bases not matched to a gene: 6. The CDR3 nucleotides are TGTGCCAGCAGTGAGACAGGGTCAGAGAATCAGCCCCAGCATTTT. Translating gives CASSETGSENQPQHF.

V and J are TRBV7-6 and TRBJ1-5; TRBD1 matches 8 bases. CDR1 is SGHVS and CDR2 is FNYEAQ in the germline V gene. The V gene end was trimmed by 5 bases and the J gene end by 5 bases; junction bases not matched to a gene: 8. The CDR3 runs to 15 residues. The CDR3 reads CASSPGQGDHQPQHF. CDR3 in DNA: TGTGCCAGCAGCCCCGGACAGGGCGACCATCAGCCCCAGCATTTT.

This clone was found a few times. The chain recombines TRBV18 with TRBJ1-1; D unclear. The CDR3 extends over 14 amino acids. Germline lookup yields CDR1 KGHSH and CDR2 LQKENI. The V end was cut by 0 bases, the J end by 2 bases, with 7 bases between. CDR3 amino acids: CASSPPFLNTEAFF. CDR3 DNA: TGTGCCAGCTCACCACCGTTCCTAAACACTGAAGCTTTCTTT.

This rearrangement joins TRBV3-1 (or the pseudogene TRBV3-2) to TRBJ2-2, with a possible D match to TRBD1 (5 bases). The ends were cut back, 4 bases at V and 1 base at J, with 7 bases in the middle. This CDR3 region has 14 residues. Per the germline V gene, CDR1 is LGHDT and CDR2 is YNNKEL (reference sequence). In DNA, the CDR3 is TGTGCCAGCAGCCTTAGGGGGAACACCGGGGAGCTGTTTTTT. Its protein is CASSLRGNTGELFF.

J is TRBJ2-4 and V is TRBV19; 8 nucleotides match TRBD1. The CDR3 is 16 residues long. The ends lost 5 bases at V and 4 bases at J; junction bases unmatched: 10. Germline V gene data show CDR1 as LNHDA and CDR2 as SQIVND (reference sequence). The CDR3 DNA sequence: TGTGCCAGTAGTCAAAGGACAGGGTTTGCTAAAAACATTCAGTACTTC. As protein: CASSQRTGFAKNIQYF.

The V gene is TRBV27, the J gene TRBJ2-1; no reliable D call. Looked up from germline, CDR1 is MNHEY and CDR2 is SMNVEV (reference sequence). The CDR3 runs 16 residues. V was pared by 1 base and J by 0 bases, with 10 bases between. CDR3 loop: CASSLLGRSSYNEQFF. DNA of the CDR3: TGTGCCAGCAGTTTATTGGGTAGGAGCTCCTACAATGAGCAGTTCTTC.

The chain has TRBV5-1 and TRBJ2-2; TRBD2 matches at 8 bases. In germline, CDR1 is SGHRS, CDR2 YFSETQ. CDR3 size: 16 residues. V gave up 4 bases and J gave up 6 bases; unmatched junction bases: 11. CDR3 sequence: CASSRSGTRGAGELFF. The CDR3 DNA sequence: TGCGCCAGCAGCAGATCCGGGACTAGGGGTGCCGGGGAGCTGTTTTTT. The entire variable domain, with the rest obtained from reference TRBV5-1 and TRBJ2-2, is as follows: KAGVTQTPRYLIKTRGQQVTLSCSPISGHRSVSWYQQTPGQGLQFLFEYFSETQRNKGNFPGRFSGRQFSNSRSEMNVSTLELGDSALYLCASSRSGTRGAGELFFGEGSRLTVL.

CDR3 in amino acids: CASRGTGSNQPQHF. DNA of the CDR3: TGTGCCAGCAGAGGGACAGGGAGCAATCAGCCCCAGCATTTT. The V and J genes are TRBV6-5 and TRBJ1-5; 9 positions agree with TRBD1. J was trimmed by 1 base and V by 6 bases; bases with no gene match: 1. The CDR3 is made up of 14 amino acids. Per germline, CDR1 MNHEY and CDR2 SVGAGI.

With respect to this clone: Germline and junction disagree at one end, which may indicate a read error. The chain has TRBV20-1 and TRBJ2-7; D is undetermined. This CDR3 spans 11 amino acids. Germline V gene sequence: CDR1 DFQATT, CDR2 SNEGSKA (reference sequence). CDR3 DNA sequence: TGCAGTGCTAGACATCAGGCGCTACAAGTCTTC. It specifies CSARHQALQVF.

The gene calls are TRBV6-6 and TRBJ2-1; TRBD2 aligns across 9 bases. V lost 5 bases and J lost 7; bases outside the gene matches: 9. The germline V gene has CDR1 MNHNY and CDR2 SVGAGI (reference sequence). The CDR3 is 15 amino acids. The CDR3 nucleotides read TGTGCCAGCAGTCCTAGCGCGGGAGGGACTAATGAGCAGTTCTTC. Translating it yields CASSPSAGGTNEQFF.

The genes are TRBV6-2 or TRBV6-3 and TRBJ2-7, with TRBD2 identical over 7 bases. This CDR3 spans 16 amino acids. The V segment lost 2 bases and the J segment 3 bases; nucleotides outside the gene matches: 10. Germline-derived CDR1 and CDR2 are MNHEY and SVGEGT. CDR3 in DNA: TGTGCCAGCAGTTACAGGGCGGGACTAACCCTCTACGAGCAGTACTTC. Translated: CASSYRAGLTLYEQYF.

The chain uses TRBV6-5 and TRBJ1-2, with unresolved D. CDR1 and CDR2 from the germline V gene are MNHEY and SVGAGI. Trimming took off 6 bases at V and 3 bases at J, with 11 bases between the two ends. The CDR3 is 13 residues long. Here the CDR3 DNA reads TGTGCCAGCAGATCCGACACGCACTATGGCTACACCTTC. Protein sequence: CASRSDTHYGYTF.

V gene TRBV4-1 combines with J gene TRBJ2-4; D is perhaps TRBD1 (6 bases). Germline CDR1 reads MGHRA; CDR2 reads YSYEKL. Trimming left V 0 bases short and J 0 bases short, with 15 bases between. This CDR3 has 18 amino acids. For the CDR3, the DNA is TGCGCCAGCAGCCAAGAGGAAACTGGCAGGGGAGCCAAAAACATTCAGTACTTC. Translation gives CASSQEETGRGAKNIQYF.

In its sample, this clone was seen a few times. The J gene is TRBJ1-1, the V gene TRBV30; D ambiguous. The CDR3 is 13 amino acids. V lost 7 bases to trimming and J lost 6 bases, with 18 bases between them. The germline CDR1 and CDR2 sequences are GTSNPN and SVGIG (reference sequence). The CDR3 DNA is TGTGCCTCAACGACCGCGAGGTTCTCTGAAGCTTTCTTT. Its translation: CASTTARFSEAFF. Complete variable domain (other parts from reference TRBV30 and TRBJ1-1): SQTIHQWPATLVQPVGSPLSLECTVEGTSNPNLYWYRQAAGRGLQLLFYSVGIGQISSEVPQNLSASRPQDRQFILSSKKLLLSDSGFYLCASTTARFSEAFFGQGTRLTVV.

The rearrangement links TRBV7-2 to TRBJ2-1; 15 nucleotides agree with TRBD2. The J segment lost 9 bases and the V segment lost 5 bases, leaving 5 bases of the junction unmatched. The CDR3 runs 15 residues. Germline V gene data show CDR1 as SGHTA and CDR2 as FQGNSA. CDR3 in DNA: TGTGCCAGCAGCCCGGGACTAGCGGGAGGAACTGAGCAGTTCTTC. This sequence encodes CASSPGLAGGTEQFF.

This clone is a singleton in its sample. V usage is TRBV18 and J usage is TRBJ2-5; a possible D gene is TRBD1 (6 bases). The CDR3 covers 15 residues. Trimming removed 5 bases at V and 5 bases at J, with 18 bases between. The germline V gene has CDR1 KGHSH and CDR2 LQKENI. The CDR3 DNA follows: TGTGCCAGCTCATCCTTACAGGGCGCGTTGGAGACCCAGTACTTC. Protein sequence: CASSSLQGALETQYF.